This T cell receptor beta chain comes out of a study of technical replicates of blood from several donors. CDR3 length: 14 residues. Germline V gene data show CDR1 as SEHNR and CDR2 as FQNEAQ (reference sequence). Trimming removed 4 bases from V and 4 bases from J; junction bases left unmatched: 6. Libraries were prepared by immunoSEQ multiplex PCR; TCRdb keeps only in-frame clonotypes and omits some of them. The sample includes some 48,000 clones, approximately 95% of them seen just once. The sequence came from a human donor in good health. The sample comprised T cells isolated from PBMCs. The rearrangement uses TRBV7-9 and TRBJ1-2, with TRBD1 matching over 7 bases. Here the CDR3 reads CASSSDRASYGYTF. CDR3 DNA: TGTGCCAGCAGCTCAGACAGGGCCAGCTATGGCTACACCTTC.